This is a list of T cell receptor beta chains from one sample in a study of blood T cell repertoires in COVID-19. Sequenced by immunoSEQ multiplex PCR; TCRdb stores in-frame clones only, minus some. Of about 130,000 clones listed, around 87% were seen once; the top ten hold about 18%. The material sequenced was peripheral blood. The source is a woman aged 45-59 years who had recovered from COVID-19. The CDR3 runs from the conserved cysteine through the conserved F or W. The D gene is left open where the match is weak. Where a row states a size, it is once, few, many or the class of an expanded clone; other rows omit it.

CDR3nt,CDR3aa,v_gene,j_gene,d_gene,abundance
TGTGCCAGCAGTGATTGGGAGGGGGGAAGGGATGGCTACACCTTC,CASSDWEGGRDGYTF,TRBV2,TRBJ1-2,.,.
TGTGCCAGCAGGTCTACCGGGAGGCCGGACACTGAAGCTTTCTTT,CASRSTGRPDTEAFF,TRBV6-5,TRBJ1-1,.,.
TGTGCCAGCAGCTCGAGAGGGGGGGGAGGAGGATCTGGAAACACCATATATTTT,CASSSRGGGGGSGNTIYF,TRBV5-4,TRBJ1-3,.,.
TGTGCCAGCTCACGAGAACAGGGTTATGGCTACACCTTC,CASSREQGYGYTF,TRBV18,TRBJ1-2,.,.
TGTGCCAGCGGGACAGGGGGCGTAGGGTATGGCTACACCTTC,CASGTGGVGYGYTF,TRBV3-1/TRBV3-2,TRBJ1-2,TRBD1,.
TGTGCCAGTAGTATAACTTCAACAGGGAAGGGAAACTATGGCTACACCTTC,CASSITSTGKGNYGYTF,TRBV19,TRBJ1-2,.,.
TGTGCCAGCGCAGGCCCCACAGATACGCAGTATTTT,CASAGPTDTQYF,TRBV14,TRBJ2-3,.,.
TGTGCCAGCAGTGCTTGGGCAGAGAATCAGCCCCAGCATTTT,CASSAWAENQPQHF,TRBV2,TRBJ1-5,.,.
TGTGCCAGCAGTGATGGATTGCGGACAGTCTATGGCTACACCTTC,CASSDGLRTVYGYTF,TRBV2,TRBJ1-2,.,.
TGTGCCAGCAGCAAACGGACAGGTTCCTACAATGAGCAGTTCTTC,CASSKRTGSYNEQFF,TRBV11-2,TRBJ2-1,TRBD1,.
TGCAGTGCTAGTGGCCTAGCCTCTGGAAACACCATATATTTT,CSASGLASGNTIYF,TRBV20-1,TRBJ1-3,.,.
TGTGCCAGCAGTTTAATGCCTGGGGGCGGCTACACCTTC,CASSLMPGGGYTF,TRBV12-3/TRBV12-4,TRBJ1-2,.,.
TGTGCCAGCAGCTCCGGAGCAGGGGAGAGCCTGACTTTC,CASSSGAGESLTF,TRBV7-3,TRBJ2-6,.,.
TGTGCCAGCAGTTCTAGTTGGGGGGAAGGCTACACCTTC,CASSSSWGEGYTF,TRBV28,TRBJ1-2,.,.
TGTGCCAGTAGTATCGCCGGGACTAGCGGGGGAGAGACCCAGTACTTC,CASSIAGTSGGETQYF,TRBV19,TRBJ2-5,TRBD2,.
TGTGCAAGTCGCTTCGGGGAGACAACCACAGATACGCAGTATTTT,CASRFGETTTDTQYF,TRBV12-2,TRBJ2-3,.,once
TGTGCCAGCAGTTACTACACCGGGACAGATGGCTACACCTTC,CASSYYTGTDGYTF,TRBV6-2/TRBV6-3,TRBJ1-2,TRBD1,.
TGTGCCAGCAGGGGGGGACAGGAGGTGTTTTTT,CASRGGQEVFF,TRBV3-1/TRBV3-2,TRBJ2-2,TRBD1,once
TGTGCCAGCAGCCTGACAGGTTCCCTCTATGGCTACACCTTC,CASSLTGSLYGYTF,TRBV3-1/TRBV3-2,TRBJ1-2,.,.
TGTGCCAGCAGTTTTGTCCCTTCGGGGCCCCAGCATTTT,CASSFVPSGPQHF,TRBV27,TRBJ1-5,.,.
TGTGCCGGATCCGGGGGCTATGGCTACACCTTC,CAGSGGYGYTF,TRBV2,TRBJ1-2,.,.
TGCGCCAGCAGCCAAGTTTACTCGGGTACGCAGTATTTT,CASSQVYSGTQYF,TRBV4-1,TRBJ2-3,.,.
TGCGCCAGCAGCTATTATTCTAGCGACGCTTACAATGAGCAGTTCTTC,CASSYYSSDAYNEQFF,TRBV5-1,TRBJ2-1,.,.
TGTGCCAGCAGCCAAGTAGCGACTAGCGAGTCGTGGGAGCTGTTTTTT,CASSQVATSESWELFF,TRBV3-1/TRBV3-2,TRBJ2-2,TRBD2,many
TGCGCCAGCAGCACAGGCGATTCTGGAAACACCATATATTTT,CASSTGDSGNTIYF,TRBV5-1,TRBJ1-3,.,.
TGTGCCAGCAGCTCGGGACAGGGAAAGACCCAGTACTTC,CASSSGQGKTQYF,TRBV7-2,TRBJ2-5,TRBD1,.
TGCAGCGCCCAATACAATGAGCAGTTCTTC,CSAQYNEQFF,TRBV29-1,TRBJ2-1,.,.
TGTGCCAGCAGTTTAGGAGGGGCACCTAGCACAGATACGCAGTATTTT,CASSLGGAPSTDTQYF,TRBV27,TRBJ2-3,.,.
TGCGCCAGCAGCCAAGAATCAGGGACAGGGATTGTGTATTTT,CASSQESGTGIVYF,TRBV4-3,TRBJ2-3,TRBD1,.
TGTGCCTGGAGCCCGGGTCTGAACACCGGGGAGCTGTTTTTT,CAWSPGLNTGELFF,TRBV30,TRBJ2-2,.,.
TGTGCCACCAGTGGGGACAGGGCGGGAGACAATCAGCCCCAGCATTTT,CATSGDRAGDNQPQHF,TRBV24-1,TRBJ1-5,TRBD1,.
TGTGCCACCTCCCGGGCGGGAGTAGATACGCAGTATTTT,CATSRAGVDTQYF,TRBV24-1,TRBJ2-3,TRBD2,many
TGTGCCAGCAGGGCTGAGGGGGGCACAGATACGCAGTATTTT,CASRAEGGTDTQYF,TRBV28,TRBJ2-3,.,.
TGTGCCAGCAGCGCCTCAGTCCGTGGTTCACCCCTCCACTTT,CASSASVRGSPLHF,TRBV9,TRBJ1-6,.,once
TGTGCCAGCAGCCAAGATGGGCGGGGGGGCGGAGAGACCCAGTACTTC,CASSQDGRGGGETQYF,TRBV3-1/TRBV3-2,TRBJ2-5,TRBD2,.
TGTGCCAGCAGCTCGACCGGGACAGCAAACACTGAAGCTTTCTTT,CASSSTGTANTEAFF,TRBV11-3,TRBJ1-1,TRBD1,.
TGTGCCACCAGCAGAGAAGGGGATAATGAAAAACTGTTTTTT,CATSREGDNEKLFF,TRBV15,TRBJ1-4,.,.
TGTGCCAGCAGCTTAGGAGGAACAGGGGGCGGCGAGCAGTACTTC,CASSLGGTGGGEQYF,TRBV11-3,TRBJ2-7,TRBD1,.
TGTGCCTGGAGCCCGGGACAGGGTAATGATTACAATGAGCAGTTCTTC,CAWSPGQGNDYNEQFF,TRBV30,TRBJ2-1,TRBD1,.
TGTGCCAGCAGTGAAGGTATGGGCTTTGATCAGCCCCAGCATTTT,CASSEGMGFDQPQHF,TRBV6-1,TRBJ1-5,.,.
TGTGCCAGCAGTTACTCGAAGGGACAGGGTCGCCTCCACTTT,CASSYSKGQGRLHF,TRBV6-5,TRBJ1-6,TRBD1,.
TGTGCCAGCAGTTTTTACAGCTACACTGAAGCTTTCTTT,CASSFYSYTEAFF,TRBV27,TRBJ1-1,.,.
TGTGCCAGCAGCCAAGATCCAGCGGAAGCAGATACGCAGTATTTT,CASSQDPAEADTQYF,TRBV4-2,TRBJ2-3,.,.
TGTGCCAGCAGTACCGGGACAGGGTCCTACGAGCAGTACTTC,CASSTGTGSYEQYF,TRBV2,TRBJ2-7,TRBD1,.